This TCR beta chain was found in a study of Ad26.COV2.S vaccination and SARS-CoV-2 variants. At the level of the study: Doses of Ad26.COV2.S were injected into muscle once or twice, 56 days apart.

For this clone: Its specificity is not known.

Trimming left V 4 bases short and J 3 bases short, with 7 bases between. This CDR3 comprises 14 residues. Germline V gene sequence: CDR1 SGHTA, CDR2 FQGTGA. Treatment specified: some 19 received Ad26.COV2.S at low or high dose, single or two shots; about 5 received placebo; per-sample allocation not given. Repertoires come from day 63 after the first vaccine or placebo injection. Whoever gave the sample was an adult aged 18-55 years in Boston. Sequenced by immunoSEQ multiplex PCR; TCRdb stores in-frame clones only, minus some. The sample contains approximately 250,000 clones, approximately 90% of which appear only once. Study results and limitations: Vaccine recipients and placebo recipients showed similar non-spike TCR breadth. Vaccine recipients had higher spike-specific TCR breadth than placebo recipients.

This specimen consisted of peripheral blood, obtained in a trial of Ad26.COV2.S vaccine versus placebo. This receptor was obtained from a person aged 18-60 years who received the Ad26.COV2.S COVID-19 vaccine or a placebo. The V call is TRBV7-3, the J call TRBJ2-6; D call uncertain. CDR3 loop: CASSSGFGANVLTF. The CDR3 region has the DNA TGTGCCAGCAGCTCGGGCTTTGGGGCCAACGTCCTGACTTTC.